The clone carrying this TCR beta chain was recorded a few times. Its specificity is not known. Germline CDR1 and CDR2: SGHTA and FQGNSA. CDR3 length: 15 amino acids. The V gene lost 0 bases and the J gene lost 4 bases, with 13 bases spanning the gap. TCRdb analysed the 5' RACE reads with MiXCR anew, one entry per CDR3 protein. This sample has tens of thousands of distinct CDR3 sequences; roughly a quarter occur once, and the top ten carry more than 3%. Study outcomes and limitations: Tumor Tregs overlapped most with tumor, then blood, naive CD4+ cells.

This receptor was obtained from a female donor with breast cancer. Sequencing used tumor-infiltrating naive CD4+ T cells sorted from the breast tumor. Described subset: naive CD4+ T cells, CD4+CD45RA+CD25-. The V call is TRBV7-2, the J call TRBJ2-7, with a tentative D call TRBD1 (6 bases). Here the CDR3 DNA reads TGTGCCAGCAGCTTAGCCTCGGACAGTTCGTACGAGCAGTACTTC. Its protein is CASSLASDSSYEQYF.